The rows below give T cell receptor beta chains drawn from one sample of a study of vaccination effects on CD4 cells after COVID-19. No antigen has been identified for these receptors. Clones were read by immunoSEQ multiplex PCR, and TCRdb kept only the in-frame ones, dropping some. The top ten clones hold about 3.5% of a sample with more than 20,000 clones, about 74% of them seen once. Sequenced here: CD4+ T cells from PBMCs cultured with SARS-CoV-2 spike peptides, sampled before COVID-19 vaccination. All receptors derive from a human donor who received a COVID-19 vaccine. Both conserved end residues are part of each CDR3. The order of the fields is D gene, clone size, V gene, J gene, CDR3 protein, CDR3 DNA. The D gene is left open where the match is weak. Clone size is shown for a subset of rows, as once, few, many or a class of expanded clone.

.	.	TRBV7-9	TRBJ2-3	CASSSGALSTDTQYF	TGTGCCAGCAGCTCCGGGGCCCTTAGCACAGATACGCAGTATTTT
.	few	TRBV5-1	TRBJ1-6	CASSILSETGSPLHF	TGCGCCAGCAGCATACTAAGCGAGACGGGTTCACCCCTCCACTTT
.	.	TRBV3-1/TRBV3-2	TRBJ1-3	CASSHRDSGNTIYF	TGTGCCAGCAGCCACAGGGATTCTGGAAACACCATATATTTT
TRBD1	.	TRBV6-1	TRBJ1-2	CASSDPRQGGPFYGYTF	TGTGCCAGCAGTGACCCTAGACAGGGAGGGCCTTTTTATGGCTACACCTTC
TRBD2	.	TRBV10-3	TRBJ2-7	CAIRGDSPSGDFSYEQYF	TGTGCCATCAGGGGGGATAGCCCTAGCGGGGACTTCTCCTACGAGCAGTACTTC
.	few	TRBV7-9	TRBJ1-2	CASARTGGGNGYTF	TGTGCCAGCGCCCGAACGGGGGGAGGAAATGGCTACACCTTC
TRBD1	.	TRBV2	TRBJ2-7	CASSGRTGATLTYEQYF	TGTGCCAGCAGTGGTAGGACAGGGGCCACTTTAACCTACGAGCAGTACTTC
.	few	TRBV19	TRBJ1-1	CASSSEGGVSTEAFF	TGTGCCAGTAGTTCCGAGGGGGGTGTCAGCACTGAAGCTTTCTTT
TRBD2	few	TRBV5-4	TRBJ2-2	CATKGGGAGELFF	TGTGCCACAAAGGGCGGGGGGGCCGGGGAGCTGTTTTTT
.	.	TRBV7-8	TRBJ2-1	CASSLAIWRGNRSSYNEQFF	TGTGCCAGCAGCTTAGCTATTTGGCGGGGCAATAGGAGCTCCTACAATGAGCAGTTCTTC
.	.	TRBV4-2	TRBJ2-1	CASSQVVGAGVNEQFF	TGTGCCAGCAGCCAAGTGGTGGGAGCAGGGGTCAATGAGCAGTTCTTC
.	.	TRBV5-6	TRBJ2-3	CASSGGGPTDTQYF	TGTGCCAGCAGTGGGGGGGGGCCGACAGATACGCAGTATTTT
.	.	TRBV19	TRBJ1-2	CASSIGTVRGYYGYTF	TGTGCCAGTAGTATAGGAACGGTGAGGGGATACTATGGCTACACCTTC
.	few	TRBV29-1	TRBJ1-2	CSVESLGGYGYTF	TGCAGCGTTGAATCTTTAGGGGGTTATGGCTACACCTTC
TRBD2	.	TRBV15	TRBJ2-2	CATSRGKRGAVPAGELFF	TGTGCCACCAGCAGAGGGAAGCGGGGGGCCGTCCCCGCCGGGGAGCTGTTTTTT
.	.	TRBV6-5	TRBJ2-7	CASSWTGVSSYEQYF	TGTGCCAGCAGTTGGACCGGGGTGAGCTCCTACGAGCAGTACTTC
TRBD1	.	TRBV6-5	TRBJ2-2	CASSRDRPNTGELFF	TGTGCCAGCAGCCGGGACAGACCGAACACCGGGGAGCTGTTTTTT
.	.	TRBV4-1	TRBJ1-5	CASSQDRDNQPQHF	TGCGCCAGCAGCCAAGACAGGGACAATCAGCCCCAGCATTTT
TRBD1	.	TRBV10-2	TRBJ2-2	CASSRGGLRQGGITGELFF	TGCGCCAGCAGTCGCGGCGGGCTTCGACAGGGGGGGATCACCGGGGAGCTGTTTTTT
TRBD2	.	TRBV25-1	TRBJ2-1	CASIFSGSNEQFF	TGTGCCAGTATCTTTAGCGGGAGCAATGAGCAGTTCTTC
.	.	TRBV19	TRBJ2-1	CASSIDFRQFF	TGTGCCAGTAGTATAGATTTTCGGCAGTTCTTC
.	.	TRBV10-3	TRBJ2-7	CAITGSSYEQYF	TGTGCCATCACCGGGTCTAGTTACGAGCAGTACTTC
.	.	TRBV10-1	TRBJ2-7	CASSGGWPPVYEQYF	TGCGCCAGCTCCGGTGGCTGGCCGCCGGTTTACGAGCAGTACTTC
TRBD1	few	TRBV7-6	TRBJ1-5	CASSFDRGPNQPQHF	TGTGCCAGCAGCTTCGACAGGGGACCCAATCAGCCCCAGCATTTT
.	.	TRBV5-1	TRBJ2-5	CASSFRQSETQYF	TGCGCCAGCAGCTTTCGACAGTCAGAGACCCAGTACTTC
.	few	TRBV7-2	TRBJ1-4	CASSLARGTNEKLFF	TGTGCCAGCAGCCTTGCCCGGGGAACTAATGAAAAACTGTTTTTT
.	.	TRBV7-9	TRBJ2-1	CASSPVREQFF	TGTGCCAGCAGTCCGGTGCGGGAGCAGTTCTTC
.	.	TRBV19	TRBJ1-1	CASSTAYQGFSTEAFF	TGTGCCAGTAGTACCGCTTATCAGGGATTTAGCACTGAAGCTTTCTTT
.	.	TRBV9	TRBJ2-3	CASNLRASSTDTQYF	TGTGCCAGCAATCTCAGGGCGTCTAGCACAGATACGCAGTATTTT
.	once	TRBV4-1	TRBJ1-2	CASSQDWGGLNYGYTF	TGCGCCAGCAGCCAAGACTGGGGGGGCCTTAACTATGGCTACACCTTC
.	.	TRBV21-1	TRBJ2-1	CASSKLRRDENNEQFF	TGTGCCAGCAGCAAGCTAAGGAGGGATGAGAACAATGAGCAGTTCTTC
TRBD1	few	TRBV7-6	TRBJ2-7	CASSLGPPDRTSYEQYF	TGTGCCAGCAGCTTAGGCCCCCCGGACAGGACCTCCTACGAGCAGTACTTC
.	.	TRBV20-1	TRBJ2-1	CSARGAVEQFF	TGCAGTGCTAGAGGTGCGGTTGAGCAGTTCTTC
.	.	TRBV5-5	TRBJ2-5	CASSPTPDRKETQYF	TGTGCCAGCAGCCCCACCCCCGACAGGAAAGAGACCCAGTACTTC
.	few	TRBV7-8	TRBJ1-5	CASSLVGVGYGPQHF	TGTGCCAGCAGCTTAGTGGGGGTGGGGTATGGGCCCCAGCATTTT
.	.	TRBV5-1	TRBJ2-2	CASSATDSGARSNTGELFF	TGCGCCAGCAGCGCAACTGACTCAGGGGCCCGCTCGAACACCGGGGAGCTGTTTTTT
.	once	TRBV5-4	TRBJ1-1	CASSRGEWTEAFF	TGTGCCAGCAGCCGGGGAGAGTGGACTGAAGCTTTCTTT
.	.	TRBV3-1/TRBV3-2	TRBJ1-2	CASSPGQGGGYTF	TGTGCCAGCAGCCCGGGGCAGGGAGGCGGCTACACCTTC
TRBD2	.	TRBV5-4	TRBJ2-3	CASSLGGTSSFTQYF	TGTGCCAGCAGCTTGGGGGGGACTAGTAGTTTTACGCAGTATTTT
.	once	TRBV5-4	TRBJ2-1	CASSPVAVAINEQFF	TGTGCCAGCAGCCCGGTAGCGGTAGCGATCAATGAGCAGTTCTTC
.	.	TRBV7-2	TRBJ2-7	CASSLLMTVTYEQYF	TGTGCCAGCAGCTTACTGATGACAGTAACCTACGAGCAGTACTTC
.	.	TRBV6-5	TRBJ2-1	CASGNYYNEQFF	TGTGCCAGCGGAAATTACTACAATGAGCAGTTCTTC
.	once	TRBV3-1/TRBV3-2	TRBJ1-3	CASSQDRVSGNTIYF	TGTGCCAGCAGCCAAGACAGGGTCTCTGGAAACACCATATATTTT
.	.	TRBV10-1	TRBJ2-2	CASSVEAGELFF	TGCGCCAGCAGTGTTGAGGCCGGGGAGCTGTTTTTT
.	few	TRBV7-8	TRBJ1-1	CASSSQAGITEAFF	TGTGCCAGCAGCAGCCAGGCAGGGATCACTGAAGCTTTCTTT